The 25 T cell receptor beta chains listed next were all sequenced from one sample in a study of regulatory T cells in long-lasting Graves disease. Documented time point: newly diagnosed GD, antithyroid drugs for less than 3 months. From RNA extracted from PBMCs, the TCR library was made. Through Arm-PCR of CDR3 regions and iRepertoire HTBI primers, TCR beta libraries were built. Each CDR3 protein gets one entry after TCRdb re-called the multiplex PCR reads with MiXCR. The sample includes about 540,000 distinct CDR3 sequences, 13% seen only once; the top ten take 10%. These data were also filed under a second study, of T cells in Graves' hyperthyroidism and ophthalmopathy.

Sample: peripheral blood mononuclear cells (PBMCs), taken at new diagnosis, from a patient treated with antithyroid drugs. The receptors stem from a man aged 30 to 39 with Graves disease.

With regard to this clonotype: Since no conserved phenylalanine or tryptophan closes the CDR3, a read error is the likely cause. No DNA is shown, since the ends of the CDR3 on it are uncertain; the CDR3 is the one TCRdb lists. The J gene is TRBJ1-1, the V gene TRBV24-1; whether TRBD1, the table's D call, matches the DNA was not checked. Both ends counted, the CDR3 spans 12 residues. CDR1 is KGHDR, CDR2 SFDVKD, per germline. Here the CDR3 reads CATSAGTGQGFL.

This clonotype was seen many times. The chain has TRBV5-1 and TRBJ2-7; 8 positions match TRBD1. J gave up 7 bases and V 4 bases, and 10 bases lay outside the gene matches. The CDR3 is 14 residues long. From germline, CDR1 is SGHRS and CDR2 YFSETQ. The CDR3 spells CASSAQGQGGEQYF. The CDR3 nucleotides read TGCGCCAGCAGCGCCCAAGGACAGGGTGGGGAGCAGTACTTC. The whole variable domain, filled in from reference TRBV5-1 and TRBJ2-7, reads KAGVTQTPRYLIKTRGQQVTLSCSPISGHRSVSWYQQTPGQGLQFLFEYFSETQRNKGNFPGRFSGRQFSNSRSEMNVSTLELGDSALYLCASSAQGQGGEQYFGPGTRLTVT.

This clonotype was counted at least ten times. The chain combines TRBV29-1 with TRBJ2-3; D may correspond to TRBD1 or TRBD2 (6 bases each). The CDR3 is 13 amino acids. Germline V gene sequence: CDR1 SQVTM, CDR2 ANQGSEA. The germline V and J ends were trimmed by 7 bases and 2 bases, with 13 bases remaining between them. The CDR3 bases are TGCAGCGCCAGGAGGGGGACCACAGATACGCAGTATTTT. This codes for CSARRGTTDTQYF.

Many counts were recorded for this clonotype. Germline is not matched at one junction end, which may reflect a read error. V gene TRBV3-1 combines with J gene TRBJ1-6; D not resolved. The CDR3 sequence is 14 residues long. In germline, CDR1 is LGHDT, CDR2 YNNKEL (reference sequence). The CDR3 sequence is CASSQGRFTSPLHF. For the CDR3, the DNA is TGTGCCAGCAGTCAAGGACGCTTCACTTCACCCCTCCACTTT.

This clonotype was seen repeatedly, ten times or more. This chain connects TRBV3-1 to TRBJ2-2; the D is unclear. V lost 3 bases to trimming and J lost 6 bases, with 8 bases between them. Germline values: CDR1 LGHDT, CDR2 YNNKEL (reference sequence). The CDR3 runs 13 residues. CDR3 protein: CASSQGNPGELFF. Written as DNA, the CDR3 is TGTGCCAGCAGCCAGGGAAATCCCGGGGAGCTGTTTTTT.

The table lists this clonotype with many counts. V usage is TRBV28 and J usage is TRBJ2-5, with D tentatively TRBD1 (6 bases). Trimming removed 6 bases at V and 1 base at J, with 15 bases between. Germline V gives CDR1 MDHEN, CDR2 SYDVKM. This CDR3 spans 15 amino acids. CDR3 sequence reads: CASRPQARGQETQYF. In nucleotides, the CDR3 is TGTGCCAGCAGACCACAGGCCAGGGGCCAAGAGACCCAGTACTTC.

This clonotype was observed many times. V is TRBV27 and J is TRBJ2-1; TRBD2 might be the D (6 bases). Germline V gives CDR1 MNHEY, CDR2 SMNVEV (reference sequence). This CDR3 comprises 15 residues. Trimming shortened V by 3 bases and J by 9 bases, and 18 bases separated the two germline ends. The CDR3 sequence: CASSFSGHKAGEQFF. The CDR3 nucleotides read TGTGCCAGCAGTTTCTCCGGGCACAAAGCGGGTGAGCAGTTCTTC.

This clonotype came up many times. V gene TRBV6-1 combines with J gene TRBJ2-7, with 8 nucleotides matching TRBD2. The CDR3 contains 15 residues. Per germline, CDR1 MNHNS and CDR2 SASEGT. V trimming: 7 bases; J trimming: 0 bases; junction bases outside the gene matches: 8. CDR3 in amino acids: CASTAGGGGSYEQYF. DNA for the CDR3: TGTGCCAGCACCGCCGGGGGGGGGGGCTCCTACGAGCAGTACTTC.

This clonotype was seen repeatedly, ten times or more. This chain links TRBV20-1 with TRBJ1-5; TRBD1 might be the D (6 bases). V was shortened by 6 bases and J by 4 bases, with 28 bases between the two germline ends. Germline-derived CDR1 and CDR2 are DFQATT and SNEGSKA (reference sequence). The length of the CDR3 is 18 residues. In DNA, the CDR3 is TGCAGTGCGGGGATTGGACAGTCGTCTAACGTGGGGAATCAGCCCCAGCATTTT. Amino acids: CSAGIGQSSNVGNQPQHF.

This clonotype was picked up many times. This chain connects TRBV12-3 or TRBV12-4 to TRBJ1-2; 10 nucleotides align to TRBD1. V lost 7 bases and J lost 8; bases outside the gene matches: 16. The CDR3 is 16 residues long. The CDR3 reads CASTYPGQGPNQGYTF. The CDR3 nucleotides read TGTGCCAGCACCTACCCGGGACAGGGGCCAAATCAAGGCTACACCTTC.

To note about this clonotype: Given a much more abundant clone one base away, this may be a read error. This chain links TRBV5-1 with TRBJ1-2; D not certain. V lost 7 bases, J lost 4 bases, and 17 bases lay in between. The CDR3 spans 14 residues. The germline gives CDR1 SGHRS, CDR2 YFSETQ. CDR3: CASGDPGKGYGYTF. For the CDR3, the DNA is TGCGCCAGCGGCGACCCCGGGAAGGGCTATGGCTACACCTTC.

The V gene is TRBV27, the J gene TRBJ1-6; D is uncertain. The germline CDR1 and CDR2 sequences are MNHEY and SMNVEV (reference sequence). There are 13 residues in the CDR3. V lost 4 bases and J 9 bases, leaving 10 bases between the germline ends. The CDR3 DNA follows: TGTGCCAGCAGTTCGGACCCCGGTTCACCCCTCCACTTT. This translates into CASSSDPGSPLHF.

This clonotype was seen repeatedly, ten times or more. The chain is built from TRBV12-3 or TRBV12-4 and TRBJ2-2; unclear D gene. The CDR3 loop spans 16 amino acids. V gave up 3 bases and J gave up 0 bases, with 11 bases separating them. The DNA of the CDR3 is TGTGCCAGCAGTTTCGGCGGAAGATCGAACACCGGGGAGCTGTTTTTT. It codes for CASSFGGRSNTGELFF.

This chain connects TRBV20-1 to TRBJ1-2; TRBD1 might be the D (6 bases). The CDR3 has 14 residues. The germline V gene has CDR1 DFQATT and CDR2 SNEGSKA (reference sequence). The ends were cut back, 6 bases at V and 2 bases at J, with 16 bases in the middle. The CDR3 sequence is CSADIQGPNYGYTF. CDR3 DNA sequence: TGCAGTGCCGATATACAGGGCCCGAACTATGGCTACACCTTC.

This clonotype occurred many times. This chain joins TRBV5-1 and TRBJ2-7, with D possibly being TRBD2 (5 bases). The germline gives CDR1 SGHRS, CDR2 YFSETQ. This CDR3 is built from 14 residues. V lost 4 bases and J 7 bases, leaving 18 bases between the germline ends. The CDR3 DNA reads TGCGCCAGCAGCCCCCCGGGGTTGTCGAAAGAGCAGTACTTC. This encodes CASSPPGLSKEQYF.

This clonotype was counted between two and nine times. As DNA, the CDR3 is TGCAGCGTTGATCTCTCCGGGACAGCCGGAAGGCCCCAGCATTTT. Its translation: CSVDLSGTAGRPQHF. J is TRBJ1-5 and V is TRBV29-1, with 7 bases identical to TRBD1. The germline V gene encodes CDR1 SQVTM and CDR2 ANQGSEA. CDR3 length: 15 residues. Germline trimming cut 3 bases from V and 9 bases from J; bases unmatched to any gene: 14.

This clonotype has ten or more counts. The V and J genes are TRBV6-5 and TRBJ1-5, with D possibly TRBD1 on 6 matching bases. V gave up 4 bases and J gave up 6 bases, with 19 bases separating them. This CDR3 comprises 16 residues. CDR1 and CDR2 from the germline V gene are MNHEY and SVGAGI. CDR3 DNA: TGTGCCAGCAGTTCCTACCAGACAGGCAGGGGTCAGCCCCAGCATTTT. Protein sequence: CASSSYQTGRGQPQHF.

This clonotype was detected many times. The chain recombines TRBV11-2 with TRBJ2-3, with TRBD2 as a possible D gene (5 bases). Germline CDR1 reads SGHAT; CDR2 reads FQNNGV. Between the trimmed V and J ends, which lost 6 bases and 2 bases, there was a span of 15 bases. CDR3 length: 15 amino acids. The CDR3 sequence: CASSLASSFTDTQYF. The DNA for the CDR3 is TGTGCCAGCAGTCTAGCCTCCTCATTCACAGATACGCAGTATTTT.

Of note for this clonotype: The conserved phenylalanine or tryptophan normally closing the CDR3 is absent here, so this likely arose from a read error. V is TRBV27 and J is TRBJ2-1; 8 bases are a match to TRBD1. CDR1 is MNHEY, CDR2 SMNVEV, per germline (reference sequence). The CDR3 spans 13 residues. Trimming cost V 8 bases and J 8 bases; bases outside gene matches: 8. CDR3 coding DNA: TGTGCCAGCTTAAGCCGACAGGGGCATGAGCAGTTCTCC. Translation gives CASLSRQGHEQFS.

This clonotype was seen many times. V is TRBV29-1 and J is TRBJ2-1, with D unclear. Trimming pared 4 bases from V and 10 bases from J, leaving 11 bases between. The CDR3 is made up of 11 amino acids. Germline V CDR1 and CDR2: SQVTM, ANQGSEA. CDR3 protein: CSVGSGVEQFF. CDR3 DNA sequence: TGCAGCGTTGGGTCAGGAGTAGAGCAGTTCTTC.

The CDR3 DNA is TGTGCCAGCAGCCAAGGCGCGGATTCACCCCTCCACTTT. Protein sequence: CASSQGADSPLHF. The chain has TRBV3-1 and TRBJ1-6; D gene ambiguous. The CDR3 covers 13 residues. V gave up 1 base and J gave up 8 bases, with 6 bases separating them. The germline gives CDR1 LGHDT, CDR2 YNNKEL (reference sequence).

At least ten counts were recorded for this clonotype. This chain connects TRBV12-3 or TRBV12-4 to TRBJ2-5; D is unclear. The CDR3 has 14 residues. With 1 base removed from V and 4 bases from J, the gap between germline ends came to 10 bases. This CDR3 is CASSLGGTTETQYF. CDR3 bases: TGTGCCAGCAGTTTAGGCGGAACCACAGAGACCCAGTACTTC.

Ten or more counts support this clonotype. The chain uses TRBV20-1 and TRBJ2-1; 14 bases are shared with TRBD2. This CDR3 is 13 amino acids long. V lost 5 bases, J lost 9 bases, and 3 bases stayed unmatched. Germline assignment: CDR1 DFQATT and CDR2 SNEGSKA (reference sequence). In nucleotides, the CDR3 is TGCAGTGCTGGGACTAGCGGGAGCCCTGAGCAGTTCTTC. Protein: CSAGTSGSPEQFF.

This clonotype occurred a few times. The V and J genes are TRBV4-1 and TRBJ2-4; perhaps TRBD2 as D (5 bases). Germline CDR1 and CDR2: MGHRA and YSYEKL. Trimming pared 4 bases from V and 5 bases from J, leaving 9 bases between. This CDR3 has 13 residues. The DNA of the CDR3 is TGCGCCAGCAGCCGATTTAGCGAAAACATTCAGTACTTC. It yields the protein CASSRFSENIQYF.

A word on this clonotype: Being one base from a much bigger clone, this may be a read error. The CDR3 coding sequence is TGTGCCAGCAACCCCCTACGCCGTACTGGCGCCGGGGAGCTGTTTTTT. Its translation is CASNPLRRTGAGELFF. The chain is built from TRBV6-1 and TRBJ2-2; D remains unclear. Germline V gene lookup returns CDR1 MNHNS and CDR2 SASEGT. Trimming removed 7 bases from V and 6 bases from J, with 21 bases in between. This CDR3 comprises 16 residues.